This T cell receptor beta chain was documented in a study of CD8 T cells in ankylosing spondylitis. Study observations and caveats: Characteristic of ankylosing spondylitis blood, it appeared, was a TCR beta motif comprising about eight highly homologous variants. A CD8+ phenotype characterized the disease-linked clones, which were relatively rare in peripheral blood.

TCRdb fed the 5' RACE reads into MiXCR, producing one record per CDR3 protein. The profile shows hundreds of thousands of distinct CDR3 sequences, roughly 15% of them singletons. The CDR3 is 15 residues long. V trimming: 2 bases; J trimming: 5 bases; junction bases outside the gene matches: 6. Per germline, CDR1 KGHDR and CDR2 SFDVKD. This clonotype appeared a few times. No antigen is known for it. The chain is built from TRBV24-1 and TRBJ2-5, with 8 positions matching TRBD2. The sequenced sample consisted of blood, either unsorted or a sorted T cell fraction (not recorded which). The receptor was derived from a male donor with ankylosing spondylitis. DNA of the CDR3: TGTGCCACCAGTGATTCCCGTCGGGGGGGGGAGACCCAGTACTTC. It is translated as CATSDSRRGGETQYF.